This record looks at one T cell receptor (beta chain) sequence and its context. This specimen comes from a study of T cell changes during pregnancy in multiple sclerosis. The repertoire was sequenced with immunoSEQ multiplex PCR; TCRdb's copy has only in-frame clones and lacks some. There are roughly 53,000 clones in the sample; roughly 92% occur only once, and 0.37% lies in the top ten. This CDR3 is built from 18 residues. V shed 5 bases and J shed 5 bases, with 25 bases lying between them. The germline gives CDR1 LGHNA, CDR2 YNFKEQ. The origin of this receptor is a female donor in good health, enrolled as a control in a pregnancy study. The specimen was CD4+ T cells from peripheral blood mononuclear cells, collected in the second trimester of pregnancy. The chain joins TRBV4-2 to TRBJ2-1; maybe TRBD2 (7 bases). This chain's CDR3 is CASSLRGGDIVRDNEQFF. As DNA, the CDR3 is TGTGCCAGCAGCTTACGAGGGGGGGATATCGTCCGTGACAATGAGCAGTTCTTC.